Below are 8 T cell receptor beta chains sequenced from a single sample in a study of blood T cell repertoires in COVID-19. TCRdb keeps only in-frame clones here, not all; method: immunoSEQ multiplex PCR. The data hold 150,000 to 200,000 clones, with under 90% observed a single time. The sequenced material came from PBMCs or T cells enriched from blood (not recorded which). All receptors derive from a woman aged 45 to 65 who had recovered from COVID-19.

This clone appeared once. V and J are TRBV3-1 (or the pseudogene TRBV3-2) and TRBJ1-5, with D perhaps TRBD1 (6 bases). V was shortened by 3 bases and J by 6 bases, with 18 bases between the two germline ends. Germline V CDR1 and CDR2: LGHDT, YNNKEL (reference sequence). This CDR3 is 16 amino acids long. In nucleotides, the CDR3 is TGTGCCAGCAGCCAGGACCCTCCAGGGGTATCTCAGCCCCAGCATTTT. Protein sequence: CASSQDPPGVSQPQHF.

The chain recombines TRBV4-2 with TRBJ2-7, with D tentatively TRBD1 (6 bases). The CDR3 spans 17 residues. V dropped 1 base and J dropped 3 bases, with 19 bases sitting between them. Germline CDR1 reads LGHNA; CDR2 reads YNFKEQ. The CDR3 DNA is TGTGCCAGCAGCCAAGTGACTTCCGGGACACTATACTACGAGCAGTACTTC. Its translation: CASSQVTSGTLYYEQYF.

The rearrangement links TRBV7-8 to TRBJ2-1, with a tentative D call TRBD1 (8 bases). Germline values: CDR1 SGHVS, CDR2 FQNEAQ. V was shortened by 5 bases and J by 8 bases, with 16 bases between the two germline ends. The CDR3 consists of 14 residues. The chain's CDR3 is CASSPRTGRDEQFF. The CDR3 coding sequence is TGTGCCAGCAGCCCAAGGACAGGGAGGGATGAGCAGTTCTTC.

The V gene is TRBV16, the J gene TRBJ2-7; the D gene is possibly TRBD2 (5 bases). This CDR3 comprises 15 residues. V lost 3 bases and J 0 bases, leaving 12 bases between the germline ends. Germline V lookup: CDR1 KGHSY, CDR2 FQNENV. CDR3 sequence (DNA): TGTGCCAGCAGCCACCCTGACCGGGGCTCCTACGAGCAGTACTTC. Translation gives CASSHPDRGSYEQYF. The full variable domain, in which reference TRBV16 and TRBJ2-7 provide the parts outside the CDR3, is GEEVAQTPKHLVRGEGQKAKLYCAPIKGHSYVFWYQQVLKNEFKFLISFQNENVFDETGMPKERFSAKCLPNSPCSLEIQATKLEDSAVYFCASSHPDRGSYEQYFGPGTRLTVT.

Only one count was recorded for this clone. This sequence joins TRBV5-8 and TRBJ2-5; D might be TRBD2 (6 bases). V lost 3 bases and J lost 7, with 19 bases in between. The CDR3 sequence is 15 residues long. Per germline, CDR1 SGHTS and CDR2 YDEGEE. CDR3 sequence (DNA): TGTGCCAGCAGCTCGAATCCGGGACTGAGGGGGACCCAGTACTTC. It specifies CASSSNPGLRGTQYF.

The chain links TRBV7-9 to TRBJ1-3; D is perhaps TRBD1 (6 bases). V lost 6 bases, J lost 0 bases, and 15 bases lay in between. CDR3 size: 16 residues. The germline V gene has CDR1 SEHNR and CDR2 FQNEAQ (reference sequence). For the CDR3, the DNA is TGTGCCAGCAGTCCGGACAGTCTACTCTCTGGAAACACCATATATTTT. As protein: CASSPDSLLSGNTIYF.

This sequence joins TRBV12-3 or TRBV12-4 and TRBJ1-2, with TRBD1 as a possible D gene (5 bases). CDR3 size: 12 residues. Trimming shortened V by 5 bases and J by 5 bases, and 9 bases separated the two germline ends. CDR3 protein: CASSPGGYGYTF. The CDR3 DNA reads as TGTGCCAGCAGTCCCGGGGGGTATGGCTACACCTTC.

CDR3 in amino acids: CASSFIPSPTALYEQYF. CDR3 nucleotide sequence: TGTGCCAGCAGCTTTATCCCCAGCCCTACAGCCCTCTACGAGCAGTACTTC. V usage is TRBV7-2 and J usage is TRBJ2-7; D not certain. CDR1 and CDR2 (germline): SGHTA, FQGNSA. Trimming left V 3 bases short and J 3 bases short, with 21 bases between. The CDR3 is 17 residues long.